This is a list of T cell receptor beta chains from one sample in a study of cytomegalovirus exposure and HLA in healthy donors. Repertoires were generated with immunoSEQ multiplex PCR, while TCRdb's copy carries only in-frame clones and drops some. Among 100,000 to 150,000 clones listed, over 80% were seen once. The source material was PBMCs. These receptor sequences come from a man aged 40-49 years in good health and CMV-seronegative. CDR3s include the opening cysteine and the closing phenylalanine or tryptophan. The D gene is left open where the match is weak. Expanded clones are given a class, and other clones once, few, many or no size at all.

CDR3 protein	CDR3 DNA	V gene	J gene	clone size	D gene
CASSLGQPSSGNTIYF	TGTGCCAGCAGCCTAGGACAGCCGAGCTCTGGAAACACCATATATTTT	TRBV7-2	TRBJ1-3	NA	NA
CASTLLGQGASSPLHF	TGTGCCAGCACCCTACTAGGACAGGGGGCAAGCTCACCCCTCCACTTT	TRBV27	TRBJ1-6	NA	TRBD1
CASSVGAGLNTEAFF	TGTGCCAGCAGCGTAGGTGCGGGTTTGAACACTGAAGCTTTCTTT	TRBV9	TRBJ1-1	NA	NA
CASSLVRTSGTYEQYF	TGTGCCAGCAGCTTAGTTCGGACTAGCGGAACCTACGAGCAGTACTTC	TRBV7-2	TRBJ2-7	NA	TRBD2
CASSARPSGEAFF	TGTGCCAGCAGCGCAAGGCCCTCGGGGGAAGCTTTCTTT	TRBV7-3	TRBJ1-1	NA	NA
CASSFGPGHPAPLHF	TGTGCCAGCAGCTTTGGCCCGGGACATCCTGCACCCCTCCACTTT	TRBV7-9	TRBJ1-6	NA	NA
CASSFGQGYEQFF	TGTGCCAGCAGCTTCGGACAGGGCTATGAGCAGTTCTTC	TRBV5-5	TRBJ2-1	NA	TRBD1
CASSHPGQSSPLHF	TGCGCCAGCAGCCATCCGGGACAGAGTTCACCCCTCCACTTT	TRBV4-1	TRBJ1-6	NA	TRBD1
CASSLVSGSRDTQYF	TGTGCCAGCAGCTTAGTGTCGGGGTCCCGGGATACGCAGTATTTT	TRBV7-2	TRBJ2-3	NA	NA
CASSQARTSGQETQYF	TGCGCCAGCAGCCAAGCCAGGACTAGCGGCCAAGAGACCCAGTACTTC	TRBV4-1	TRBJ2-5	NA	TRBD2
CASSPREGHYEQYF	TGTGCCAGCAGTCCCCGGGAGGGCCACTACGAGCAGTACTTC	TRBV27	TRBJ2-7	NA	TRBD2
CASSATGGRRHLYGYTF	TGTGCCAGCAGTGCAACAGGGGGACGGAGACATCTTTATGGCTACACCTTC	TRBV6-1	TRBJ1-2	NA	TRBD1
CASSVAGAGGLYEQYF	TGTGCCAGCAGCGTAGCGGGAGCGGGGGGGCTTTACGAGCAGTACTTC	TRBV9	TRBJ2-7	NA	TRBD2
CASSLGGGGYNEQFF	TGTGCCAGCAGCTTAGGTGGGGGGGGTTACAATGAGCAGTTCTTC	TRBV7-2	TRBJ2-1	NA	TRBD2
CASSPTYTGELFF	TGTGCCAGCAGCCCTACCTACACCGGGGAGCTGTTTTTT	TRBV11-2	TRBJ2-2	NA	NA
CASSLRDRSYEQYF	TGTGCCAGCAGCTTACGAGACAGATCCTACGAGCAGTACTTC	TRBV7-2	TRBJ2-7	NA	NA
CASSLSSNNEKLFF	TGTGCCAGCAGCTTGTCCAGTAATAATGAAAAACTGTTTTTT	TRBV5-4	TRBJ1-4	NA	NA
CASSHRLAGDYNEQFF	TGTGCCAGCAGCCATAGACTAGCGGGCGACTACAATGAGCAGTTCTTC	TRBV4-2	TRBJ2-1	NA	TRBD2
CSVVSGDRGGGELFF	TGCAGCGTTGTTAGCGGAGACAGGGGCGGCGGGGAGCTGTTTTTT	TRBV29-1	TRBJ2-2	NA	TRBD1
CASSQVIRRERTDTQYF	TGTGCCAGCAGCCAAGTAATCCGGCGGGAACGCACAGATACGCAGTATTTT	TRBV4-2	TRBJ2-3	NA	NA
CASSSRTGFSPLHF	TGTGCCAGCAGTTCCAGGACAGGTTTTTCACCCCTCCACTTT	TRBV28	TRBJ1-6	NA	TRBD1
CASSLLGQGDTEAFF	TGTGCCAGCAGCCTTTTAGGACAGGGAGACACTGAAGCTTTCTTT	TRBV5-8	TRBJ1-1	NA	TRBD1
CASSLSTSGIYEQYF	TGCGCCAGCAGCTTATCAACTAGCGGAATCTACGAGCAGTACTTC	TRBV5-1	TRBJ2-7	NA	TRBD2
CASIWGDRANEKLFF	TGTGCCAGCATTTGGGGCGATAGAGCTAATGAAAAACTGTTTTTT	TRBV6-6	TRBJ1-4	NA	NA
CASSQEAGNGYNYGYTF	TGCGCCAGCAGCCAAGAGGCAGGGAACGGGTATAACTATGGCTACACCTTC	TRBV4-3	TRBJ1-2	NA	NA
CASSYRTGRGNEQFF	TGTGCCAGCAGTTACCGTACCGGGAGGGGTAATGAGCAGTTCTTC	TRBV6-5	TRBJ2-1	once	TRBD2
CASSMTGRHSPLHF	TGTGCCAGCAGTATGACGGGGAGGCATTCACCCCTCCACTTT	TRBV27	TRBJ1-6	once	NA
CSATEAFF	TGCAGCGCGACTGAAGCTTTCTTT	TRBV29-1	TRBJ1-1	NA	NA
CASRQTSGGRTYNEQFF	TGTGCCAGCAGGCAGACTAGCGGGGGGCGAACCTACAATGAGCAGTTCTTC	TRBV25-1	TRBJ2-1	NA	TRBD2
CASSESGTNTGELFF	TGTGCCAGCAGCGAAAGCGGGACGAACACCGGGGAGCTGTTTTTT	TRBV11-3	TRBJ2-2	few	TRBD2
CASGSGITSTDTQYF	TGTGCTAGTGGATCGGGGATCACTAGCACAGATACGCAGTATTTT	TRBV12-5	TRBJ2-3	NA	NA
CASSSSRDEQYF	TGTGCCAGCAGTTCCTCGAGAGACGAGCAGTACTTC	TRBV6-5	TRBJ2-7	NA	NA
CASSQEGTSGPNTGELFF	TGCGCCAGCAGCCAAGAAGGAACTAGCGGGCCTAACACCGGGGAGCTGTTTTTT	TRBV4-3	TRBJ2-2	NA	TRBD2
CASSLLLGGSNTGELFF	TGCGCCAGCAGCTTGTTGTTAGGGGGTTCGAACACCGGGGAGCTGTTTTTT	TRBV5-1	TRBJ2-2	NA	NA
CASSGRLARQETQYF	TGTGCCAGCAGCGGGAGACTAGCGAGACAAGAGACCCAGTACTTC	TRBV7-3	TRBJ2-5	once	TRBD2
CASSLKRGGPQETQYF	TGTGCCAGCAGCTTAAAGCGGGGGGGCCCCCAAGAGACCCAGTACTTC	TRBV7-2	TRBJ2-5	NA	TRBD2
CASTEGHPSSYEQYF	TGTGCCAGCACTGAGGGACACCCTAGCTCCTACGAGCAGTACTTC	TRBV2	TRBJ2-7	few	NA
CASSRYRDFEQFF	TGCGCCAGCAGCCGTTACCGGGACTTTGAGCAGTTCTTC	TRBV4-3	TRBJ2-1	NA	NA
CASSPSGGGTGELFF	TGTGCCAGCAGTCCGAGCGGAGGAGGGACCGGGGAGCTGTTTTTT	TRBV6-1	TRBJ2-2	NA	NA
CASSSLQGITNEKLFF	TGTGCCAGCAGTAGCCTACAGGGGATAACTAATGAAAAACTGTTTTTT	TRBV27	TRBJ1-4	NA	TRBD1